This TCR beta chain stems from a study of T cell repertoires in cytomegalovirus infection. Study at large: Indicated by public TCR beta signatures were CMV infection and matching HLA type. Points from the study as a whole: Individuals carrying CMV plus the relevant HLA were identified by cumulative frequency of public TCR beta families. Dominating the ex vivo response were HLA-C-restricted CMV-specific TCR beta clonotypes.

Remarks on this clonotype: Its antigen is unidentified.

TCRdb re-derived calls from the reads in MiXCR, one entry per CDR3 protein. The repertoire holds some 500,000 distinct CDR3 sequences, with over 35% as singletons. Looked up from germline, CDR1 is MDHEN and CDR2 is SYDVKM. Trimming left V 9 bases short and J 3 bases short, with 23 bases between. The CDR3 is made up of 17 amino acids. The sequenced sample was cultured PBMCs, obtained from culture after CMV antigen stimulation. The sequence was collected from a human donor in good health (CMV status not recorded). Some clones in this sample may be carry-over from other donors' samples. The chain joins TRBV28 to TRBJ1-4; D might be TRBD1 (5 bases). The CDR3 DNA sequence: TGTGCCAGTTCCCGGGACTCCCGGAGAGGAGCTAATGAAAAACTGTTTTTT. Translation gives CASSRDSRRGANEKLFF.